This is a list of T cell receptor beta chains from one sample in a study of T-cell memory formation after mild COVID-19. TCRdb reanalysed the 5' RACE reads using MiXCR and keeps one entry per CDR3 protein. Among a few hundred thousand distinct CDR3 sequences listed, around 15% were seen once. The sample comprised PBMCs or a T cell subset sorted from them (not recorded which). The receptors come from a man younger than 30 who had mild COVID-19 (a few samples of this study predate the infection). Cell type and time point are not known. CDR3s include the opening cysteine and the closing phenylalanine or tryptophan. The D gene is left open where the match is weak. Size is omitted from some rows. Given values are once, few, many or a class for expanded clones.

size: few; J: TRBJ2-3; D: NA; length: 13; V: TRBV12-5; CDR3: CASGLVHTDTQYF; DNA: TGTGCTAGTGGTTTGGTCCACACAGATACGCAGTATTTT
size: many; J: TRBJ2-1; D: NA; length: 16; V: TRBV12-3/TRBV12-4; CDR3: CASSRWEGALSNEQFF; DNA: TGTGCCAGCAGTCGCTGGGAGGGGGCCCTCTCGAATGAGCAGTTCTTC
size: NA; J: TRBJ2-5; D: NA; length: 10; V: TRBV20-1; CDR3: CSAKAETQYF; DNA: TGCAGTGCTAAGGCCGAGACCCAGTACTTC
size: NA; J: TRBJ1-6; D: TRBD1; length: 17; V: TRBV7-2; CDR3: CASSLGVWGQGTSPLHF; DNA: TGTGCCAGCAGCTTAGGGGTGTGGGGACAGGGGACTTCACCCCTCCACTTT
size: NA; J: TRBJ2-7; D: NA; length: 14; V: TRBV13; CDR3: CASSSQGMTYEQYF; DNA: TGTGCCAGCAGCTCGCAGGGGATGACCTACGAGCAGTACTTC
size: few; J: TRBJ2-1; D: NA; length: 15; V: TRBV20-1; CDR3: CSARTPGSRSNEQFF; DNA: TGCAGTGCCCGTACCCCGGGGAGCCGATCGAATGAGCAGTTCTTC
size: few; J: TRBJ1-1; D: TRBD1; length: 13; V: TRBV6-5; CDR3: CASRGGGNTEAFF; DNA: TGTGCCAGCAGAGGGGGCGGTAACACTGAAGCTTTCTTT
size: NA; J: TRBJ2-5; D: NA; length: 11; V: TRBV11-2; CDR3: CASSLDTAQYF; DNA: TGTGCCAGCAGCTTAGATACAGCCCAGTACTTC
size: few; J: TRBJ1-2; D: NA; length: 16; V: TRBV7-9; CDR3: CASSPRAGTTNYGYTF; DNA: TGTGCCAGCAGCCCCCGCGCCGGGACAACTAACTATGGCTACACCTTC
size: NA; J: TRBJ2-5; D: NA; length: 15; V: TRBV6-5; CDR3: CASTPDWGSRETQYF; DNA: TGTGCCAGCACCCCAGACTGGGGGTCCCGGGAGACCCAGTACTTC
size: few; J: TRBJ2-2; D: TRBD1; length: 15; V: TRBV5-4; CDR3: CASSLGGQDLGELFF; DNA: TGTGCCAGCAGCTTGGGGGGACAGGACCTCGGGGAGCTGTTTTTT
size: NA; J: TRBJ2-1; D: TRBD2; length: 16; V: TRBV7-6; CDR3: CASSLETLAGYNEQFF; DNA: TGTGCCAGCAGCTTAGAAACACTAGCGGGGTACAATGAGCAGTTCTTC
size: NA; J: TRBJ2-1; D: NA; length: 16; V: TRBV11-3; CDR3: CASSHNSHGVGDEQFF; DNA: TGTGCCAGCAGCCATAACTCCCACGGAGTCGGGGATGAGCAGTTCTTC
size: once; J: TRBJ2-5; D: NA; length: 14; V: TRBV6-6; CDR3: CASSYSQTQENQYF; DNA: TGTGCCAGCAGTTACTCCCAGACCCAAGAGAACCAGTACTTC
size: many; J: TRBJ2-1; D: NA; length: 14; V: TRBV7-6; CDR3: CASSRLGVTNEQFF; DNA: TGTGCCAGCAGCCGCCTAGGCGTAACCAATGAGCAGTTCTTC
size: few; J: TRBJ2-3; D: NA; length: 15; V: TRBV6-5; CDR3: CASSERGLRTDTQYF; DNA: TGTGCCAGCAGCGAAAGGGGTTTGCGCACAGATACGCAGTATTTT
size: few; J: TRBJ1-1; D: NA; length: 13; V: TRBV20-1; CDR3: CSAREWVNTEAFF; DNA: TGCAGTGCTAGAGAGTGGGTTAACACTGAAGCTTTCTTT
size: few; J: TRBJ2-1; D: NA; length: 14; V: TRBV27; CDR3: CASSFRGSDNEQFF; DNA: TGTGCCAGCAGTTTCAGGGGTTCCGACAATGAGCAGTTCTTC
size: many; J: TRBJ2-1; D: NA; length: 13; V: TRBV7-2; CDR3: CASLVRERAHQFF; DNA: TGTGCCAGCCTAGTCAGGGAGCGGGCCCATCAGTTCTTC
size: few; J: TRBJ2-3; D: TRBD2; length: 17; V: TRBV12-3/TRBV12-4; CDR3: CASSPRLAGGSTDTQYF; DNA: TGTGCCAGCAGTCCCCGACTAGCGGGGGGGAGCACAGATACGCAGTATTTT
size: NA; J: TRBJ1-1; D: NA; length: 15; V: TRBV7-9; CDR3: CASTLLDGTNTEAFF; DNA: TGTGCCAGCACCCTCTTGGACGGAACGAACACTGAAGCTTTCTTT
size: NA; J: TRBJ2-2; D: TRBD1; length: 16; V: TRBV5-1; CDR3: CASSKTTGGGTGELFF; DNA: TGCGCCAGCAGCAAGACGACAGGGGGAGGCACCGGGGAGCTGTTTTTT
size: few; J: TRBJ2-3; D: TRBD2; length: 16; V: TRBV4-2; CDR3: CASSQGLAGLLDTQYF; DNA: TGTGCCAGCAGCCAAGGACTAGCGGGGCTCCTTGATACGCAGTATTTT
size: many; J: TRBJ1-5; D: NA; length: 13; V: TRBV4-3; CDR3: CASSRSRGQPQHF; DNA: TGCGCCAGCAGCCGAAGTAGGGGGCAGCCCCAGCATTTT
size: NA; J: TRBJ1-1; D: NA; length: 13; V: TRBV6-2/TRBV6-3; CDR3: CASSYVSTAEAFF; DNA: TGTGCCAGCAGTTACGTCTCTACCGCTGAAGCTTTCTTT
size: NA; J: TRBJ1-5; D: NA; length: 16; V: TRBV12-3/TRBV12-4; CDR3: CASTGSVGGPNQPQHF; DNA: TGTGCCAGCACAGGGTCAGTCGGGGGCCCCAATCAGCCCCAGCATTTT
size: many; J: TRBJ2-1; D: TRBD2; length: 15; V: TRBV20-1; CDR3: CSADDPGLADNEQFF; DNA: TGCAGTGCTGATGATCCGGGACTAGCAGACAATGAGCAGTTCTTC
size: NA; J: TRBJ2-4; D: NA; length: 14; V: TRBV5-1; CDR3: CASSEPPSVPIQYF; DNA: TGCGCCAGCAGCGAACCACCCTCAGTGCCCATTCAGTACTTC
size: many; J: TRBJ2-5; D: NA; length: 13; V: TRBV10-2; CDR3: CASSSDSRETQYF; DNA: TGCGCCAGCAGTTCCGACAGTAGGGAGACCCAGTACTTC
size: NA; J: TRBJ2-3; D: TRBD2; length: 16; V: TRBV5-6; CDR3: CASSLEAGGAADTQYF; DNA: TGTGCCAGCAGCTTGGAGGCCGGGGGGGCCGCAGATACGCAGTATTTT
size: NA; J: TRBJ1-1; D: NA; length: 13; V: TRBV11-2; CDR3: CASSLRGGTEAFF; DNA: TGTGCCAGCAGCTTAAGGGGAGGGACTGAAGCTTTCTTT
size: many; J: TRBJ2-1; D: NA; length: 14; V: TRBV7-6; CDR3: CASSLDQGYNEQFF; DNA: TGTGCCAGCAGCTTAGATCAGGGCTACAATGAGCAGTTCTTC
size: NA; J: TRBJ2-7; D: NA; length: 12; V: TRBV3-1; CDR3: CASSQESREQYF; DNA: TGTGCCAGCAGCCAAGAGTCTCGGGAGCAGTACTTC
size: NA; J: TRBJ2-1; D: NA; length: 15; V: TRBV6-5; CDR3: CASSAGTEILTEQFF; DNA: TGTGCCAGCAGTGCAGGGACCGAAATCCTTACTGAGCAGTTCTTC
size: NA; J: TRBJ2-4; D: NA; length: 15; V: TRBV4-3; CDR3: CASSQAGPPENIQYF; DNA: TGCGCCAGCAGCCAAGCTGGGCCGCCGGAAAACATTCAGTACTTC
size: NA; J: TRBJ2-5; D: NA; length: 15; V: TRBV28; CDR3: CASTRGVDRRETQYF; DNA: TGTGCCAGCACCCGTGGGGTTGACAGGAGGGAGACCCAGTACTTC
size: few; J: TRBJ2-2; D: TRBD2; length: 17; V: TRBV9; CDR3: CASSVTLAVTNTGELFF; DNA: TGTGCCAGCAGCGTAACGCTAGCGGTGACGAACACCGGGGAGCTGTTTTTT
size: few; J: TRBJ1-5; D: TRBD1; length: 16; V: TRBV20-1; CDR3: CSARVRGTGFYQPQHF; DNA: TGCAGTGCTAGAGTAAGGGGGACAGGGTTCTATCAGCCCCAGCATTTT
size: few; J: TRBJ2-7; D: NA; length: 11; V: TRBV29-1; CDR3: CSVEMGYEQYF; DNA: TGCAGCGTTGAAATGGGCTACGAGCAGTACTTC
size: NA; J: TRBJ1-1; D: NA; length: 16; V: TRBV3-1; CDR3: CASSQGVLVAGDEAFF; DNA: TGTGCCAGCAGCCAAGGCGTATTGGTGGCAGGAGATGAAGCTTTCTTT
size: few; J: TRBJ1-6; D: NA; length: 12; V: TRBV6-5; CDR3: CASSYVNSPLHF; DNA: TGTGCCAGCAGTTACGTTAATTCACCCCTCCACTTT
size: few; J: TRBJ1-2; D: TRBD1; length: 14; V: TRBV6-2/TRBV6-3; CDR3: CASSSGTGGGGYTF; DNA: TGTGCCAGCAGTTCCGGGACAGGAGGTGGAGGCTACACCTTC
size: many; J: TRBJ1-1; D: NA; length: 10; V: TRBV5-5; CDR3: CASRNTEAFF; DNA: TGTGCCAGCAGGAACACTGAAGCTTTCTTT